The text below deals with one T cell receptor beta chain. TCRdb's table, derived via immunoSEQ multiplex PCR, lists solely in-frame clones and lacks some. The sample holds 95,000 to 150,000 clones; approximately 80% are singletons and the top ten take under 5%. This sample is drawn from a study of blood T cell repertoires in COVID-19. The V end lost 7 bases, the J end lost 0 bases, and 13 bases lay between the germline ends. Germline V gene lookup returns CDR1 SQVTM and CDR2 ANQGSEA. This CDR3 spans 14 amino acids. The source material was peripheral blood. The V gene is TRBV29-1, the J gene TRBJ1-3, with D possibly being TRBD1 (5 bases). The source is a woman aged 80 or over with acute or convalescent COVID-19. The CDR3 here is CSATQAYSGNTIYF. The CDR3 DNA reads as TGCAGCGCTACACAGGCCTACTCTGGAAACACCATATATTTT.